This record covers a single T cell receptor (beta chain). The data stem from a study of control samples from healthy donors and cancer patients. The CDR3 totals 16 residues. Germline values: CDR1 KGHSH, CDR2 LQKENI. Trimming removed 3 bases at V and 1 base at J, with 15 bases between. The table came from immunoSEQ multiplex PCR; TCRdb's copy has only in-frame clones and leaves some out. This table holds about 130,000 clones, 92% found once. This rearrangement joins TRBV18 to TRBJ1-1; tentative D call: TRBD1 (5 bases). The sample comprised blood. The origin of this receptor is a woman aged 45-60 years in good health. The CDR3 DNA reads TGTGCCAGCTCACCCCGCCGGGGACCATCGAACACTGAAGCTTTCTTT. It encodes CASSPRRGPSNTEAFF.